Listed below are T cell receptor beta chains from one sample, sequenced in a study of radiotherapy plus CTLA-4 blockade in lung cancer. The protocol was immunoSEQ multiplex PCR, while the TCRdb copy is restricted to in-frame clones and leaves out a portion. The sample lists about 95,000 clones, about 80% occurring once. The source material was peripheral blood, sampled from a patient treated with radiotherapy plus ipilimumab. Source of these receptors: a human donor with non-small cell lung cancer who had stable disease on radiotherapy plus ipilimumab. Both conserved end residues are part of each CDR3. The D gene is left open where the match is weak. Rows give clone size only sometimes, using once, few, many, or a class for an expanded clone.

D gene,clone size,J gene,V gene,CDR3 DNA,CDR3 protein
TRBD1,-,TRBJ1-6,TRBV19,TGTGCCAGCGCCGGGACAGGGTATTCACCCCTCCACTTT,CASAGTGYSPLHF
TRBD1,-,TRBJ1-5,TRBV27,TGTGCCAGCAGTCGAATAGGGACAGGGAGAAATCAGCCCCAGCATTTT,CASSRIGTGRNQPQHF
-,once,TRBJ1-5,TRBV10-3,TGTGCCATCGGCAAAGGGCTTGGTCAGCCCCAGCATTTT,CAIGKGLGQPQHF
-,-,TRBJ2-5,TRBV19,TGTGCCAGTACGCCGAGGGGGCGGGGAGAGACCCAGTACTTC,CASTPRGRGETQYF
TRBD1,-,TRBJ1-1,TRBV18,TGTGCCAGCTCATACAAAGGGACAGCGGACACTGAAGCTTTCTTT,CASSYKGTADTEAFF
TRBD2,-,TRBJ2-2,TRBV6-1,TGTGCCAGCAGTGGGCCAGCGGGGGGGCCTGGCACCGGGGAGCTGTTTTTT,CASSGPAGGPGTGELFF
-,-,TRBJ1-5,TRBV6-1,TGTGCCAGCCTCGCAGGGAGGGCAAATCAGCCCCAGCATTTT,CASLAGRANQPQHF
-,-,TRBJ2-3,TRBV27,TGTGCCAGCAGTTTAGGTCTAGCCGGGGATACGCAGTATTTT,CASSLGLAGDTQYF
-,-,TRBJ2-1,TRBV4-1,TGCGCCAGCAGTCGTGACGGGGCCGCAAACAATGAGCAGTTCTTC,CASSRDGAANNEQFF
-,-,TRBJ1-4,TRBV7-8,TGTGCCAGCAGCTCCGGGAATTGGAATGAAAAACTGTTTTTT,CASSSGNWNEKLFF
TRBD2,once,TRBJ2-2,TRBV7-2,TGTGCCAGCAGCTTAGCGGGACTAGCGGGACGGGCCGGGGAGCTGTTTTTT,CASSLAGLAGRAGELFF
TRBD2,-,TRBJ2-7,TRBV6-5,TGTGCCAGCAGCCCCGGGACTAGCGGCCTCGAGCAGTACTTC,CASSPGTSGLEQYF
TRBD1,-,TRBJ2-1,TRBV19,TGTGCCAGCGGACAGGAGCGATACAATGAGCAGTTCTTC,CASGQERYNEQFF
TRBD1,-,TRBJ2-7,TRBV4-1,TGCGCCAGCAGCCATCCACAGGGGGCCCACGAGCAGTACTTC,CASSHPQGAHEQYF
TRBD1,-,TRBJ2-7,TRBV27,TGTGCCAGCAGTCTAGGACAGGGATTGGGCTACGAGCAGTACTTC,CASSLGQGLGYEQYF
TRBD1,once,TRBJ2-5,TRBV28,TGTGCCAGCACGCCAACAGGGGGAATGGAGACCCAGTACTTC,CASTPTGGMETQYF
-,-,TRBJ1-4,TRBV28,TGTGCCAGCTTGTCCGGGACAACAGATGAAAAACTGTTTTTT,CASLSGTTDEKLFF
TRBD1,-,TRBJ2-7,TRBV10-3,TGTGCCATCAGTCCTGGACAGGACTACGAGCAGTACTTC,CAISPGQDYEQYF
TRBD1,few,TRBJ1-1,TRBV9,TGTGCCAGCAGCGTTACCGGGACAGGGGAAGCTTTCTTT,CASSVTGTGEAFF
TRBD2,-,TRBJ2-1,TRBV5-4,TGTGCCAGCGCGAGCGGGGGGGGCGCCTACAATGAGCAGTTCTTC,CASASGGGAYNEQFF
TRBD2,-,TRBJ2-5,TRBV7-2,TGTGCCAGCAGCTTAGGGTTTGCGGGGGGACTAGCTCTCCGGGAGACCCAGTACTTC,CASSLGFAGGLALRETQYF
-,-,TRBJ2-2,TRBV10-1,TGCGCCAGCAGTGAGTCTCTAGAAGGCGGGGAGCTGTTTTTT,CASSESLEGGELFF
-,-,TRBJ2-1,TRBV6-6,TGTGCCAGCAGTTACCGGGCAGGCTCCTACAATGAGCAGTTCTTC,CASSYRAGSYNEQFF
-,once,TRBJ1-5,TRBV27,TGTGCCAGCAGACCCCGACAACTAAATCAGCCCCAGCATTTT,CASRPRQLNQPQHF
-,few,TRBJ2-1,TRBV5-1,TGCGCCAGCAGCATTTTAAATGAGCAGTTCTTC,CASSILNEQFF
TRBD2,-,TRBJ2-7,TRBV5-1,TGCGCCAGCAGCTTGGACCCAGGACTAGCGGGAAGCTCCTACGAGCAGTACTTC,CASSLDPGLAGSSYEQYF
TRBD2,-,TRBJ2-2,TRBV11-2,TGTGCCAGCAGCTTAGATCCGGGGACTAGGGCCGGGGAGCTGTTTTTT,CASSLDPGTRAGELFF
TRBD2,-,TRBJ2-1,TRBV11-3,TGTGCCAGCAGCTTTGTTAATAGGTGGACTAGCGGTAACAATGAGCAGTTCTTC,CASSFVNRWTSGNNEQFF
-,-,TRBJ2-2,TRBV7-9,TGTGCCAGCAGCCCAACTAGGGGGGACACCGGGGAGCTGTTTTTT,CASSPTRGDTGELFF
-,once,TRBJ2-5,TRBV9,TGTGCCAGCAGCGTAGTTGGAGAGACCCAGTACTTC,CASSVVGETQYF
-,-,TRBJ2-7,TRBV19,TGTGCCAGTAGTTCCGGACGGGACTCCCAGGGCGAGCAGTACTTC,CASSSGRDSQGEQYF
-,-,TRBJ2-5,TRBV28,TGTGCCAGCAGTTCGGGAGAGACCCAGTACTTC,CASSSGETQYF
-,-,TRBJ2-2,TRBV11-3,TGTGCCAGCAGCTTAGGCAGGGGTGCCGGGGAGCTGTTTTTT,CASSLGRGAGELFF
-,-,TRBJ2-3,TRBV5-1,TGCGCCAGCAGCTTCGGGCAGGGGGGACCCTCAGATACGCAGTATTTT,CASSFGQGGPSDTQYF
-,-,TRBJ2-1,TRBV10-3,TGTGCCATCAGTGGGGGAAGCAATGAGCAGTTCTTC,CAISGGSNEQFF
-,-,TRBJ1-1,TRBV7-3,TGTGCCAGCAGCTCCACAGTGAACACTGAAGCTTTCTTT,CASSSTVNTEAFF
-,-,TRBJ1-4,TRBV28,TGTGCCAGCAGACAGATGGGCAGTCTTAATGAAAAACTGTTTTTT,CASRQMGSLNEKLFF
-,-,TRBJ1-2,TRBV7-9,TGTGCCAGCAGCTTATTGGGCAGGGTGGTGGATGGCTACACCTTC,CASSLLGRVVDGYTF
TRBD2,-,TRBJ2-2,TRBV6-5,TGTGCCAGCAGTTATTCCGGGGGGGCCGGGGAGCTGTTTTTT,CASSYSGGAGELFF
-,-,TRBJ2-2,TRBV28,TGTGCCAGCAGTCCGCCGGACAAGAACACCGGGGAGCTGTTTTTT,CASSPPDKNTGELFF
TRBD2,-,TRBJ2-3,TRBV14,TGTGCCAGCAGACCTTCTCATCAGCGGGGATACACAGATACGCAGTATTTT,CASRPSHQRGYTDTQYF
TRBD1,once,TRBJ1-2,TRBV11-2,TGTGCCAGCAGCTCCAGGGGGCTCGACTATGGCTACACCTTC,CASSSRGLDYGYTF
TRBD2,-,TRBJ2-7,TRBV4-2,TGTGCCAGCAGCCAAGGTTCGACTAGCGGGGGGGCGGTCTACGAGCAGTACTTC,CASSQGSTSGGAVYEQYF
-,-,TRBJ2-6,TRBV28,TGTGCCAGCAGTTTAGCGTCACGACATCCCTCTGGGGCCAACGTCCTGACTTTC,CASSLASRHPSGANVLTF
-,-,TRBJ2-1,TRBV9,TGTGCCAGCAGCGTAGCCCGACAATACAATGAGCAGTTCTTC,CASSVARQYNEQFF
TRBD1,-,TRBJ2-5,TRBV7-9,TGTGCCAGCAGCACCCGACAGGGGGGGGAGACCCAGTACTTC,CASSTRQGGETQYF
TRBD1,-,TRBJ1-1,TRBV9,TGTGCCAGCAGCGAGGCCCCAGGGGGAAGCACTGAAGCTTTCTTT,CASSEAPGGSTEAFF
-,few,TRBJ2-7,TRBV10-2,TGCGCCAGCAGGAGACAGGAGTCTTACGAGCAGTACTTC,CASRRQESYEQYF
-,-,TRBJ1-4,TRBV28,TGTGCCAGCACTTTAGGGGGGGGCACTGCAACTAATGAAAAACTGTTTTTT,CASTLGGGTATNEKLFF
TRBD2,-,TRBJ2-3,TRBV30,TGTGCCTATGCGGGACTAGCGAGAGCAGATACGCAGTATTTT,CAYAGLARADTQYF
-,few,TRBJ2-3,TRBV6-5,TGTGCCAGCAGTGCTGTCGTAGGGGCGGCAGATACGCAGTATTTT,CASSAVVGAADTQYF
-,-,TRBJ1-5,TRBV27,TGTGCCAGCAGTAGCTTGGACGGGCCTAGTCAGCCCCAGCATTTT,CASSSLDGPSQPQHF
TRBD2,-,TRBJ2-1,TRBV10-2,TGCGCCAGCAGCTGGACTAGCGGGAGGAATGAGCAGTTCTTC,CASSWTSGRNEQFF
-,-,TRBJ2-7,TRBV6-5,TGTGCCAGCAGTTACGGGCCTAGGGGGGAGCAGTACTTC,CASSYGPRGEQYF